This passage covers 16 T cell receptor beta chains from one sample sequenced in a study of follicular helper T cells after annual influenza vaccination. Only in-frame clones appear in the TCRdb table, and some are missing; sequencing was by immunoSEQ multiplex PCR. This sample has some 12,000 clones, with 80% found just once. Time point: 2015-2016 season, pre-vaccination. Source: CXCR5+ CD38- circulating T follicular helper cells from blood, taken on the day of influenza vaccination. As for subset: circulating Tfh, non-naive CD4+CXCR5+PD-1+ (ICOS+CD38+ or ICOS-CD38-). The receptors come from an adult who received the influenza vaccine.

The genes are TRBV25-1 and TRBJ1-6; TRBD1 aligns across 7 bases. The CDR3 contains 16 residues. In germline, CDR1 is MGHDK, CDR2 SYGVNS. V dropped 3 bases and J dropped 4; count of bases not matched to a gene: 6. CDR3 in DNA: TGTGCCAGCAGTGAGCCGACAGGGTTTTATAATTCACCCCTCCACTTT. Its protein is CASSEPTGFYNSPLHF.

This sequence joins TRBV4-1 and TRBJ2-7; 8 nucleotides line up with TRBD1. Germline CDR1 reads MGHRA; CDR2 reads YSYEKL. V trimming: 2 bases; J trimming: 3 bases; junction bases outside the gene matches: 6. The length of the CDR3 is 15 residues. The CDR3 DNA reads TGCGCCAGCAGCCAACAAGGACAGGGCGACTACGAGCAGTACTTC. Protein sequence: CASSQQGQGDYEQYF.

This clone has just a few counts. The chain has TRBV12-5 and TRBJ2-2; D remains unclear. There are 13 residues in the CDR3. V dropped 4 bases and J dropped 7 bases, with 10 bases sitting between them. Germline V gene sequence: CDR1 LGHNT, CDR2 FRNRAP. The CDR3 DNA follows: TGTGCTAGTGGTTCGGAGTACGGCGGGGAGCTGTTTTTT. Translation: CASGSEYGGELFF. Full variable domain (remainder filled in from reference TRBV12-5 and TRBJ2-2): DARVTQTPRHKVTEMGQEVTMRCQPILGHNTVFWYRQTMMQGLELLAYFRNRAPLDDSGMPKDRFSAEMPDATLATLKIQPSEPRDSAVYFCASGSEYGGELFFGEGSRLTVL.

The V gene is TRBV30, the J gene TRBJ2-7; 7 nucleotides match TRBD1. Germline V gene sequence: CDR1 GTSNPN, CDR2 SVGIG (reference sequence). The CDR3 spans 13 residues. V lost 6 bases and J lost 5; bases outside the gene matches: 10. The CDR3 DNA reads as TGTGCCTGCCTTGACAGGGTTGCTCACGAGCAGTACTTC. Translated: CACLDRVAHEQYF. Full variable domain (outside the CDR3, taken from reference TRBV30 and TRBJ2-7): SQTIHQWPATLVQPVGSPLSLECTVEGTSNPNLYWYRQAAGRGLQLLFYSVGIGQISSEVPQNLSASRPQDRQFILSSKKLLLSDSGFYLCACLDRVAHEQYFGPGTRLTVT.

V and J are TRBV2 and TRBJ2-5; tentatively, D is TRBD2 (7 bases). The CDR3 has 14 amino acids. The V gene lost 8 bases and the J gene lost 4 bases, with 17 bases spanning the gap. Germline CDR1 reads SNHLY; CDR2 reads FYNNEI. CDR3 amino acids: CASLPGGGRETQYF. As DNA, the CDR3 is TGTGCCAGCCTCCCTGGGGGGGGCAGAGAGACCCAGTACTTC. The variable domain in full, with the rest retrieved from reference TRBV2 and TRBJ2-5, is EPEVTQTPSHQVTQMGQEVILRCVPISNHLYFYWYRQILGQKVEFLVSFYNNEISEKSEIFDDQFSVERPDGSNFTLKIRSTKLEDSAMYFCASLPGGGRETQYFGPGTRLLVL.

This clone came up a few times. CDR3 protein: CATSTGHSYEQYF. The CDR3 region has the DNA TGCGCCACCTCCACCGGGCATTCCTACGAGCAGTACTTC. The V gene is TRBV10-1, the J gene TRBJ2-7, with no clear D. The CDR3 is made up of 13 amino acids. V lost 10 bases and J lost 1, with 14 bases in between. Germline CDR1 WNHNN, CDR2 SYGVQD (reference sequence).

The rearrangement uses TRBV7-2 and TRBJ2-3; D remains ambiguous. From germline, CDR1 is SGHTA and CDR2 FQGNSA. CDR3 size: 13 residues. The V end lost 5 bases, the J end lost 2 bases, and 8 bases lay between the germline ends. The CDR3 loop reads CASSLTHTDTQYF. As DNA, the CDR3 is TGTGCCAGCAGCCTTACCCACACAGATACGCAGTATTTT.

The CDR3 spells CASSRDSGDGGETQYF. CDR3 DNA: TGTGCCAGCAGTAGAGATAGCGGGGACGGCGGAGAGACCCAGTACTTC. This sequence joins TRBV5-4 and TRBJ2-5; TRBD2 aligns across 8 bases. V trimming: 5 bases; J trimming: 4 bases; junction bases outside the gene matches: 13. The CDR3 is 16 residues long. Looked up from germline, CDR1 is SGHNT and CDR2 is YYREEE (reference sequence).

This clone was seen just once. The CDR3 DNA follows: TGTGCCAGCAGCCCCCGGGGGGGGCACTATGGCTACACCTTC. This codes for CASSPRGGHYGYTF. The J gene is TRBJ1-2, the V gene TRBV6-5; TRBD1 is a possible D gene (6 bases). The germline gives CDR1 MNHEY, CDR2 SVGAGI. This CDR3 is built from 14 residues. Trimming took 6 bases from V and 3 from J, leaving 14 bases between them.

This chain connects TRBV20-1 to TRBJ1-2; D might be TRBD1 (6 bases). V was pared by 6 bases and J by 7 bases, with 12 bases between. CDR1 and CDR2 (germline): DFQATT, SNEGSKA (reference sequence). This CDR3 region has 11 residues. The CDR3, as DNA: TGCAGTGCAAACAGGGACTCTGGCTACACCTTC. Protein product: CSANRDSGYTF.

CDR3 protein: CASSLYRGDDGYTF. In DNA form, the CDR3 reads TGCGCCAGCAGCTTGTATCGGGGAGATGATGGCTACACCTTC. J is TRBJ1-2 and V is TRBV5-1; no definite D call. The CDR3 contains 14 residues. Per germline, CDR1 SGHRS and CDR2 YFSETQ. Trimming removed 1 base at V and 6 bases at J, with 13 bases between.

This sequence joins TRBV5-4 and TRBJ2-7; TRBD1 aligns across 7 bases. V lost 0 bases to trimming and J lost 4 bases; unmatched junction nucleotides: 4. There are 14 residues in the CDR3. Germline CDR1 reads SGHNT; CDR2 reads YYREEE (reference sequence). CDR3 sequence (DNA): TGTGCCAGCAGCTTGGGGACAGGACGATACGAGCAGTACTTC. Translating it yields CASSLGTGRYEQYF.

The chain carries TRBV19 and TRBJ2-1; a weak D match, TRBD2 (7 bases). Per the germline V gene, CDR1 is LNHDA and CDR2 is SQIVND (reference sequence). This CDR3 contains 15 residues. Trimming took off 3 bases at V and 6 bases at J, with 15 bases between the two ends. CDR3 DNA: TGTGCCAGTAGTATTGGGGGGGGCCTAGTCAATGAGCAGTTCTTC. It codes for CASSIGGGLVNEQFF.

CDR3 sequence (DNA): TGCGCCAGCAGCCAAGGGGCTAGTACACAGGATACGCAGTATTTT. This sequence encodes CASSQGASTQDTQYF. This chain uses TRBV4-3 with TRBJ2-3; D not resolved. Germline assignment: CDR1 LGHNA and CDR2 YSLEER. The CDR3 runs to 15 residues. V was clipped by 1 base and J by 6 bases, with 14 bases between them.

This clone was seen only a few times. This rearrangement joins TRBV30 to TRBJ1-3; D remains unclear. Per germline, CDR1 GTSNPN and CDR2 SVGIG (reference sequence). The CDR3 sequence is 15 residues long. V was trimmed by 2 bases and J by 4 bases, leaving 15 bases between them. CDR3 nucleotides: TGTGCCTGGAGTACCGAGATGGCGTACGGAAACACCATATATTTT. Its protein is CAWSTEMAYGNTIYF.

J is TRBJ2-7 and V is TRBV6-5; D is undetermined. Germline V gives CDR1 MNHEY, CDR2 SVGAGI. The CDR3 contains 12 residues. V dropped 6 bases and J dropped 3 bases, with 9 bases sitting between them. In DNA, the CDR3 is TGTGCCAGCAGACAAGGGCGCTACGAGCAGTACTTC. It is translated as CASRQGRYEQYF.